The 16 T cell receptor beta chains given below trace back to one sample, sequenced in a study of CD8 T cells in Susac syndrome. RNA in amounts of about 0.5 to 1 ug was reverse transcribed with random hexamers. TCRdb reanalysed the immunoSEQ multiplex PCR reads using MiXCR and keeps one entry per CDR3 protein. The sample shows about 130,000 distinct CDR3 sequences, approximately 93% of them seen only once. The sample was CD8+ T cells from PBMCs. The receptor set was obtained from a human donor with multiple sclerosis.

This chain connects TRBV10-3 to TRBJ2-7; 14 bases align to TRBD2. CDR3 size: 16 residues. The V gene end was trimmed by 4 bases and the J gene end by 3 bases; junction bases not matched to a gene: 5. Per the germline V gene, CDR1 is ENHRY and CDR2 is SYGVKD. Written as DNA, the CDR3 is TGTGCCATCAGTGTGGGACTAGCGGGAGATCTCTACGAGCAGTACGTC. Translation: CAISVGLAGDLYEQYV.

This clonotype was detected a few times. V is TRBV25-1 and J is TRBJ2-7; tentatively, D is TRBD1 (6 bases). Germline V gene data show CDR1 as MGHDK and CDR2 as SYGVNS. The CDR3 spans 13 residues. Deletions cut 4 bases from V and 2 bases from J, with 9 bases between. CDR3 region: CASSVGAAYEQYF. For the CDR3, the DNA is TGTGCCAGCAGTGTGGGGGCCGCCTACGAGCAGTACTTC.

The chain couples TRBV5-6 to TRBJ2-7, with a tentative D call TRBD2 (5 bases). Germline CDR1 and CDR2: SGHDT and YYEEEE. The germline V and J ends were trimmed by 1 base and 0 bases, with 14 bases remaining between them. The CDR3 is made up of 16 amino acids. CDR3 sequence (DNA): TGTGCCAGCAGCTTGAAGACTGCGGGCCACTCCTACGAGCAGTACTTC. It translates to CASSLKTAGHSYEQYF.

This rearrangement joins TRBV11-2 to TRBJ2-1; a weak D match, TRBD2 (5 bases). V shed 0 bases and J shed 0 bases, with 15 bases lying between them. There are 18 residues in the CDR3. The germline V gene has CDR1 SGHAT and CDR2 FQNNGV. CDR3 sequence (DNA): TGTGCCAGCAGCTTAGATTCCCGGGCACGGGGCTCCTACAATGAGCAGTTCTTC. The encoded protein is CASSLDSRARGSYNEQFF.

This clonotype turned up a few times. The chain has TRBV27 and TRBJ1-1, with D possibly TRBD1 on 6 matching bases. Per germline, CDR1 MNHEY and CDR2 SMNVEV (reference sequence). V was clipped by 6 bases and J by 2 bases, with 10 bases between them. The CDR3 covers 13 residues. The CDR3 reads CASRQGRNTEAFF. The CDR3 DNA is TGTGCCAGCAGACAGGGCCGAAACACTGAAGCTTTCTTT.

The chain uses TRBV9 and TRBJ1-1; D is unresolved. Germline V gene lookup returns CDR1 SGDLS and CDR2 YYNGEE. The CDR3 length is 17 residues. V lost 0 bases to trimming and J lost 1 base, with 16 bases between them. The CDR3 DNA is TGTGCCAGCAGCGTAGCTACAAACGGGCACAAGAACACTGAAGCTTTCTTT. Protein sequence: CASSVATNGHKNTEAFF.

This chain joins TRBV5-1 and TRBJ2-1; the D gene is possibly TRBD2 (6 bases). CDR1 is SGHRS, CDR2 YFSETQ, per germline. This CDR3 has 15 amino acids. V was shortened by 0 bases and J by 8 bases, with 15 bases between the two germline ends. The CDR3 DNA follows: TGCGCCAGCAGCTTGGGTACTAGCCGGGTTGATGAGCAGTTCTTC. It specifies CASSLGTSRVDEQFF.

J is TRBJ1-2 and V is TRBV7-8, with D unclear. Germline V gene lookup returns CDR1 SGHVS and CDR2 FQNEAQ. Trimming cost V 1 base and J 0 bases, with 6 bases left between them. The CDR3 is 14 residues long. The CDR3 sequence: CASSLVRANYGYTF. CDR3 bases: TGTGCCAGCAGCTTAGTCCGGGCTAACTATGGCTACACCTTC.

V usage is TRBV20-1 and J usage is TRBJ2-5, with D perhaps TRBD1 (6 bases). With 0 bases removed from V and 1 base from J, the gap between germline ends came to 12 bases. Germline CDR1 DFQATT, CDR2 SNEGSKA (reference sequence). This CDR3 region has 15 residues. This CDR3 reads CSARDRGQLQETQYF. CDR3 DNA: TGCAGTGCTAGAGATCGAGGACAGCTCCAAGAGACCCAGTACTTC.

This chain joins TRBV27 and TRBJ1-1; D remains ambiguous. The V end lost 5 bases, the J end lost 2 bases, and 12 bases lay between the germline ends. In germline, CDR1 is MNHEY, CDR2 SMNVEV (reference sequence). This CDR3 is 14 amino acids long. The chain's CDR3 is CASSLTPRNTEAFF. The CDR3 DNA reads TGTGCCAGCAGTCTTACACCGCGTAACACTGAAGCTTTCTTT.

The CDR3 loop is CASSIVGESSGNTIYF. CDR3 sequence (DNA): TGTGCCAGTAGTATTGTGGGGGAAAGCTCTGGAAACACCATATATTTT. This chain uses TRBV19 with TRBJ1-3; a weak D match, TRBD1 (5 bases). Germline-derived CDR1 and CDR2 are LNHDA and SQIVND (reference sequence). V was cut by 3 bases and J by 0 bases, with 12 bases left in between. This CDR3 is 16 amino acids long. Filled out from reference TRBV19 and TRBJ1-3, the complete variable domain reads DGGITQSPKYLFRKEGQNVTLSCEQNLNHDAMYWYRQDPGQGLRLIYYSQIVNDFQKGDIAEGYSVSREKKESFPLTVTSAQKNPTAFYLCASSIVGESSGNTIYFGEGSWLTVV.

This chain uses TRBV12-3 or TRBV12-4 with TRBJ2-7; TRBD1 matches 8 bases. The CDR3 is 16 amino acids. V lost 1 base to trimming and J lost 3 bases; unmatched junction nucleotides: 8. The DNA of the CDR3 is TGTGCCAGCAGTTTAGGGGGACAGGAGGTGGGCTACGAGCAGTACTTC. Amino acid sequence: CASSLGGQEVGYEQYF.

V and J are TRBV9 and TRBJ1-1; D might be TRBD1 (6 bases). The CDR3 length is 19 residues. Germline CDR1 reads SGDLS; CDR2 reads YYNGEE. The V and J ends lost 4 bases and 0 bases respectively, with 25 bases between them. As DNA, the CDR3 is TGTGCCAGCAGCTCCTCCCTAAGCGAGGGGGACATATTGAACACTGAAGCTTTCTTT. Its protein is CASSSSLSEGDILNTEAFF.

This chain uses TRBV4-1 with TRBJ2-7; D is unresolved. V lost 1 base and J 1 base, leaving 5 bases between the germline ends. CDR1 is MGHRA and CDR2 is YSYEKL in the germline V gene. The CDR3 contains 13 residues. In DNA, the CDR3 is TGCGCCAGCAGCCAAGGGCTGTCCTACGAGCAGTACTTC. Residues: CASSQGLSYEQYF.

This clonotype was seen only a few times. The CDR3 loop reads CASSDRLGGEVGSGEQFF. DNA for the CDR3: TGTGCCAGCAGCGACAGATTAGGGGGAGAGGTCGGGTCTGGTGAGCAGTTCTTC. The V and J genes are TRBV7-9 and TRBJ2-1; a possible D gene is TRBD1 (6 bases). The V end was cut by 5 bases, the J end by 9 bases, with 29 bases between. The CDR3 extends over 18 amino acids. Germline V gene lookup returns CDR1 SEHNR and CDR2 FQNEAQ (reference sequence).

V and J are TRBV12-3 or TRBV12-4 and TRBJ2-1; TRBD2 agrees at 11 bases. The CDR3 loop spans 15 amino acids. V shed 6 bases, J shed 6 bases, and the junction held 7 bases outside the gene matches. CDR3 nucleotides: TGTGCCAGCAGCATTAGCGGGGGGGCCGTCAATGAGCAGTTCTTC. Translating it yields CASSISGGAVNEQFF.